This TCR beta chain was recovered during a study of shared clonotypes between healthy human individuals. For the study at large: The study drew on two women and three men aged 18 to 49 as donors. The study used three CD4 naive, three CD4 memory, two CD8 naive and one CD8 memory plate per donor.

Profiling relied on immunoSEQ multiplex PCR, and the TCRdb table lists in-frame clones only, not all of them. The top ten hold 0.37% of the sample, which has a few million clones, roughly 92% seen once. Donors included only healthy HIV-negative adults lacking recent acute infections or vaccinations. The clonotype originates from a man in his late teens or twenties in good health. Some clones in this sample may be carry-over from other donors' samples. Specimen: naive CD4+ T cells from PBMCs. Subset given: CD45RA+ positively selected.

The CDR3 nucleotides read TGTGCCATCAGTGAGTCGGGCACTACCTCTGGGGCCAACGTCCTGACTTTC. Amino acids: CAISESGTTSGANVLTF. This chain links TRBV10-3 with TRBJ2-6; D gene uncertain. From germline, CDR1 is ENHRY and CDR2 SYGVKD. V was pared by 0 bases and J by 0 bases, with 9 bases between. This CDR3 has 17 amino acids.